These T cell receptor beta chains were read from a single sample in a study of CD8 T cells in ankylosing spondylitis. TCRdb called the 5' RACE reads again in MiXCR, with one record for every CDR3 protein. The data contain some 200,000 distinct CDR3 sequences, more than 10% of them seen just once; the ten biggest clones take up approximately 15%. The sequenced sample was blood, either unsorted or a sorted T cell fraction (not recorded which). Source of these receptors: a male donor with ankylosing spondylitis or in good health (not recorded which). The CDR3 runs from the conserved cysteine through the conserved F or W. The order of the fields is D gene, V gene, clone size, J gene, CDR3 protein, CDR3 DNA. D genes are given only for firm matches. Size is omitted from some rows. Given values are once, few, many or a class for expanded clones.

D gene: .; V gene: TRBV20-1; clone size: few; J gene: TRBJ2-1; CDR3 protein: CSASHPGEALYNEQFF; CDR3 DNA: TGCAGTGCTTCCCACCCGGGGGAGGCTCTTTACAATGAGCAGTTCTTC
D gene: TRBD2; V gene: TRBV7-9; clone size: many; J gene: TRBJ2-7; CDR3 protein: CASSQKSLAGFYEQYF; CDR3 DNA: TGTGCCAGCAGCCAAAAATCCCTAGCGGGTTTCTACGAGCAGTACTTC
D gene: .; V gene: TRBV19; clone size: .; J gene: TRBJ2-7; CDR3 protein: CASSAGLNVYEQYF; CDR3 DNA: TGTGCCAGTAGTGCGGGTCTGAATGTCTACGAGCAGTACTTC
D gene: TRBD1; V gene: TRBV27; clone size: few; J gene: TRBJ2-2; CDR3 protein: CASSLTGSPGELFF; CDR3 DNA: TGTGCCAGCAGTTTGACAGGGTCCCCCGGGGAGCTGTTTTTT
D gene: .; V gene: TRBV4-1; clone size: .; J gene: TRBJ2-1; CDR3 protein: CASSQEGGGRVYNEQFF; CDR3 DNA: TGCGCCAGCAGCCAAGAGGGGGGCGGCAGGGTATACAATGAGCAGTTCTTC
D gene: .; V gene: TRBV7-9; clone size: few; J gene: TRBJ2-1; CDR3 protein: CASRRQDRADEQFF; CDR3 DNA: TGTGCCAGCAGGCGACAGGACCGGGCGGATGAGCAGTTCTTC
D gene: .; V gene: TRBV12-3/TRBV12-4; clone size: .; J gene: TRBJ2-1; CDR3 protein: CASSPAPRTSYNEQFF; CDR3 DNA: TGTGCCAGCAGTCCCGCCCCCAGGACCTCCTACAATGAGCAGTTCTTC
D gene: .; V gene: TRBV12-3/TRBV12-4; clone size: few; J gene: TRBJ2-3; CDR3 protein: CASTSGGTQYF; CDR3 DNA: TGTGCCAGCACCTCAGGGGGGACGCAGTATTTT
D gene: .; V gene: TRBV18; clone size: .; J gene: TRBJ2-1; CDR3 protein: CASSPRDGNEQFF; CDR3 DNA: TGTGCCAGCTCACCACGGGACGGCAATGAGCAGTTCTTC
D gene: .; V gene: TRBV7-9; clone size: .; J gene: TRBJ2-3; CDR3 protein: CASSLRYGGDTQYF; CDR3 DNA: TGTGCCAGCAGCCTTCGATACGGAGGAGATACGCAGTATTTT
D gene: .; V gene: TRBV9; clone size: few; J gene: TRBJ1-1; CDR3 protein: CASSVGEGRIEAFF; CDR3 DNA: TGTGCCAGCAGCGTAGGGGAAGGACGGATTGAAGCTTTCTTT
D gene: .; V gene: TRBV30; clone size: few; J gene: TRBJ2-2; CDR3 protein: CAWRGSGLFF; CDR3 DNA: TGTGCCTGGAGGGGGAGCGGTCTGTTTTTT
D gene: .; V gene: TRBV19; clone size: .; J gene: TRBJ1-1; CDR3 protein: CASTLPGTEAFF; CDR3 DNA: TGTGCCAGTACTCTACCCGGCACTGAAGCTTTCTTT
D gene: .; V gene: TRBV6-5; clone size: .; J gene: TRBJ2-1; CDR3 protein: CASSYSKLPYNEQFF; CDR3 DNA: TGTGCCAGCAGTTACTCGAAGCTCCCCTACAATGAGCAGTTCTTC
D gene: .; V gene: TRBV20-1; clone size: .; J gene: TRBJ2-7; CDR3 protein: CSAHYRVPPYEQYF; CDR3 DNA: TGCAGTGCCCACTACAGGGTTCCCCCCTACGAGCAGTACTTC
D gene: TRBD2; V gene: TRBV11-2; clone size: .; J gene: TRBJ2-7; CDR3 protein: CASSLFLAGAYEQYF; CDR3 DNA: TGTGCCAGCAGCTTATTCCTAGCGGGAGCCTACGAGCAGTACTTC